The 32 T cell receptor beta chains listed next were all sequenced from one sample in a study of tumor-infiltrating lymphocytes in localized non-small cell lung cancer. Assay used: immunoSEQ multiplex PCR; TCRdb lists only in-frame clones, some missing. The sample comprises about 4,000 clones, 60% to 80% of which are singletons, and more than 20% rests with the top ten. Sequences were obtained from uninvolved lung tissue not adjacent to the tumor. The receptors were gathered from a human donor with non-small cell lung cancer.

CDR3 residues: CASSLPGLATYEQYF. The CDR3 DNA reads as TGTGCCAGCAGCCTACCGGGACTAGCGACCTACGAGCAGTACTTC. The chain has TRBV5-4 and TRBJ2-7, with TRBD2 matching 10 bases. The length of the CDR3 is 15 residues. After removal of 4 bases from V and 2 bases from J, the junction contained 6 bases not matched to a gene. The germline V gene encodes CDR1 SGHNT and CDR2 YYREEE (reference sequence).

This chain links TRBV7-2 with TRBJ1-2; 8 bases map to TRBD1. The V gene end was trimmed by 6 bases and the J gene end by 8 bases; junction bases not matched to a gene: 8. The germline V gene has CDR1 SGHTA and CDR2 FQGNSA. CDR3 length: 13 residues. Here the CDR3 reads CASSIGQGEGYTF. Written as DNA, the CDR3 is TGTGCCAGCAGTATAGGACAGGGTGAGGGCTACACCTTC.

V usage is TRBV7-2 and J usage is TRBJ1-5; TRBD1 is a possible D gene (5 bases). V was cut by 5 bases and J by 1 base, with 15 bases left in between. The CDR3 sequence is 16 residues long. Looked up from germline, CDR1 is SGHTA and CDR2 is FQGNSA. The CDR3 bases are TGTGCCAGCAGCCCGGGCACGGGGCGAAGCAATCAGCCCCAGCATTTT. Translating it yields CASSPGTGRSNQPQHF.

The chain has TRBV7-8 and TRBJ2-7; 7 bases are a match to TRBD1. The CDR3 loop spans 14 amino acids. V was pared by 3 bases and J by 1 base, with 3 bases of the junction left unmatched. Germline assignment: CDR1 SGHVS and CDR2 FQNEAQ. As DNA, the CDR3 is TGTGCCAGCAGCTTTGAGACAGGGTCCTACGAGCAGTACTTC. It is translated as CASSFETGSYEQYF.

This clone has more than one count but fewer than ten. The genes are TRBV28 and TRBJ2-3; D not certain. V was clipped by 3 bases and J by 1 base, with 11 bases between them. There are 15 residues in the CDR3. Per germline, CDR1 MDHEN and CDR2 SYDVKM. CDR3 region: CASSLVLVGTDTQYF. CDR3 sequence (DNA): TGTGCCAGCAGTTTGGTGCTAGTGGGCACAGATACGCAGTATTTT.

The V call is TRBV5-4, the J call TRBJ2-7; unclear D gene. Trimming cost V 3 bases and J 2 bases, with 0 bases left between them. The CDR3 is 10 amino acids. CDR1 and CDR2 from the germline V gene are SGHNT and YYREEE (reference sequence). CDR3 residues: CASSSYEQYF. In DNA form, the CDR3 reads TGTGCCAGCAGCTCCTACGAGCAGTACTTC.

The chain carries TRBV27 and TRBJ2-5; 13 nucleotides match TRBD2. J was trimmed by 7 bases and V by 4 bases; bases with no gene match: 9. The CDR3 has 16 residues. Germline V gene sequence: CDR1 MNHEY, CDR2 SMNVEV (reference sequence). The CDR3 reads CASSSRTSGGHGTQYF. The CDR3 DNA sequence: TGTGCCAGCAGTTCCCGGACTAGCGGGGGCCATGGGACCCAGTACTTC.

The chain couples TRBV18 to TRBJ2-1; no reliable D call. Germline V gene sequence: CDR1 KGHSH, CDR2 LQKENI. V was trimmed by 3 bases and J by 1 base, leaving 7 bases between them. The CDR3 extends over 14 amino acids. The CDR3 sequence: CASSPDLSYNEQFF. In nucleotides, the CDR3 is TGTGCCAGCTCACCCGACTTGTCCTACAATGAGCAGTTCTTC.

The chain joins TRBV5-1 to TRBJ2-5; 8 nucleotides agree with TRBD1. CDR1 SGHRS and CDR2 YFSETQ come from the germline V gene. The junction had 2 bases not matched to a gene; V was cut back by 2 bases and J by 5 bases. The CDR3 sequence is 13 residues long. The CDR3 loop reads CASSFNRGETQYF. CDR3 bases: TGCGCCAGCAGCTTTAACAGGGGGGAGACCCAGTACTTC.

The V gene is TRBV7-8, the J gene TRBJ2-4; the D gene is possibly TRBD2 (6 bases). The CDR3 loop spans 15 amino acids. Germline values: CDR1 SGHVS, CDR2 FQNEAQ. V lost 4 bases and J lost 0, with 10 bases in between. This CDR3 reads CASSSTGVAKNIQYF. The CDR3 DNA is TGTGCCAGCAGCTCGACGGGGGTAGCCAAAAACATTCAGTACTTC.

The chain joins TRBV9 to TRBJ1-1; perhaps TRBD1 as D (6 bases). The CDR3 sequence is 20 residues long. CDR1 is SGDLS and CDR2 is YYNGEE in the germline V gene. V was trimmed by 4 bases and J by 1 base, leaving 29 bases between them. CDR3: CASSKDPGVGAGGENTEAFF. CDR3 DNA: TGTGCCAGCAGCAAAGACCCGGGGGTGGGGGCCGGGGGGGAGAACACTGAAGCTTTCTTT.

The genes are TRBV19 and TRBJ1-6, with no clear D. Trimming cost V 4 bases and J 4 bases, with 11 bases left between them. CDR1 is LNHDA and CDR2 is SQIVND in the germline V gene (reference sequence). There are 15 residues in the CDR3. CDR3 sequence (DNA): TGTGCCAGTAGTAGTACAGACGGATATAATTCACCCCTCCACTTT. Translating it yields CASSSTDGYNSPLHF.

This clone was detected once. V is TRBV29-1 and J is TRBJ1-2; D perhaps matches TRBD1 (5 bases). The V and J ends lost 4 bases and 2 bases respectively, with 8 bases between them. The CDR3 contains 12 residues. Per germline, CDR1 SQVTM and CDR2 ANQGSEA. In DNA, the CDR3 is TGCAGCGTTGGGGACGGAAACTATGGCTACACCTTC. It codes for CSVGDGNYGYTF.

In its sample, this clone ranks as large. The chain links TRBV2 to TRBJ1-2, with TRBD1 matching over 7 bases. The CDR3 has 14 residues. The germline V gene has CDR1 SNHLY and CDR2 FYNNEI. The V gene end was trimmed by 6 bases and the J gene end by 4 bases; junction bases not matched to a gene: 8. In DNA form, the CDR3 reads TGTGCCAGCAGGCCTCTAGACAGGGTCTATGGCTACACCTTC. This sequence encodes CASRPLDRVYGYTF.

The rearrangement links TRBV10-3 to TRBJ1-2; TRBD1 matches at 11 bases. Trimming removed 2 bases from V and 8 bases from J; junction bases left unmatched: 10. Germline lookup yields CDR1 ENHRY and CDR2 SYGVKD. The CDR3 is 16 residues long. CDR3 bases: TGTGCCATCAGTGAGAGGTACGGACAGGGGGCTGGAGGCTACACCTTC. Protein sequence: CAISERYGQGAGGYTF.

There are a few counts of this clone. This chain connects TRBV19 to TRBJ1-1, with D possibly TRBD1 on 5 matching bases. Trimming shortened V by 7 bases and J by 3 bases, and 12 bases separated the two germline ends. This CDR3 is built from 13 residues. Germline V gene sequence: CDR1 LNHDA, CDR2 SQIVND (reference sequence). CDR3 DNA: TGTGCCAGTACCTTCGGGGGGTACACTGAAGCTTTCTTT. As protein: CASTFGGYTEAFF.

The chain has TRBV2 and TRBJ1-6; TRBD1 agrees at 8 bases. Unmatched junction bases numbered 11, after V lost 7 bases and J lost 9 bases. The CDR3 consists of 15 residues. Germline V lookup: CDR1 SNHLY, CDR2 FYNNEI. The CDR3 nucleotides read TGTGCCAGCACCATAACCGCAGGGGGCAGTTCACCCCTCCACTTT. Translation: CASTITAGGSSPLHF.

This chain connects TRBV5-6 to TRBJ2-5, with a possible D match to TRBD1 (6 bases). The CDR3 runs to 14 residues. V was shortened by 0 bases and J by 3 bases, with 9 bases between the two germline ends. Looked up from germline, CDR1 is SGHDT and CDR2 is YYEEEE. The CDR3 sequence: CASSLVAGEETQYF. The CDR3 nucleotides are TGTGCCAGCAGCTTGGTGGCAGGGGAAGAGACCCAGTACTTC. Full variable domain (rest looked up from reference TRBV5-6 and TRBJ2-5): DAGVTQSPTHLIKTRGQQVTLRCSPKSGHDTVSWYQQALGQGPQFIFQYYEEEERQRGNFPDRFSGHQFPNYSSELNVNALLLGDSALYLCASSLVAGEETQYFGPGTRLLVL.

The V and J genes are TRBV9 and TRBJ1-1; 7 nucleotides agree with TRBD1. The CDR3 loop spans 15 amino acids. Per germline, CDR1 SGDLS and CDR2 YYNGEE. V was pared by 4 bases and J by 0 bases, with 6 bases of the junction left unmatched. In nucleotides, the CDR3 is TGTGCCAGCAGCCCCCGAGGACAGGTGAACACTGAAGCTTTCTTT. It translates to CASSPRGQVNTEAFF.

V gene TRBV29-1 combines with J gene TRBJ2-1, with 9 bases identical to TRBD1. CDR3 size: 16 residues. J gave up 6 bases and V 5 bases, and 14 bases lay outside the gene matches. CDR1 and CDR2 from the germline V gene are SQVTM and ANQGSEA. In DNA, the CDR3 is TGCAGCGTTATCAGGGGGGAGGGACAGGGATCCAATGAGCAGTTCTTC. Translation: CSVIRGEGQGSNEQFF.

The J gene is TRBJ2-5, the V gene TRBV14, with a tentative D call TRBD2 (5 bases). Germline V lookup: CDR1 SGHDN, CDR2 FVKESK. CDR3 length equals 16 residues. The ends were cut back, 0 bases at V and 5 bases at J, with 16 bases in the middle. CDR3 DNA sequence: TGTGCCAGCAGCCAAGATACGGTGAGGGCGTCGGAGACCCAGTACTTC. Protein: CASSQDTVRASETQYF.

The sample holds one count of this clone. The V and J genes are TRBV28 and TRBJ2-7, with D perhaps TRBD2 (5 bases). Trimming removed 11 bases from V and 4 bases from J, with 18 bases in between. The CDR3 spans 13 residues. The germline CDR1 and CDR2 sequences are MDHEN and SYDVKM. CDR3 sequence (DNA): TGTGCCGTGAGAGGGTCGGTAGGGTACGAGCAGTACTTC. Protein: CAVRGSVGYEQYF.

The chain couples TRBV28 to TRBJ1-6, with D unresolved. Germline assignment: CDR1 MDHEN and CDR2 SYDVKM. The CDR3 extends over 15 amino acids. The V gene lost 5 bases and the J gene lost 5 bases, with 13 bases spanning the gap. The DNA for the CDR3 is TGTGCCAGCAGTCCCTATCCGAAAAATAATTCACCCCTCCACTTT. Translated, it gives CASSPYPKNNSPLHF.

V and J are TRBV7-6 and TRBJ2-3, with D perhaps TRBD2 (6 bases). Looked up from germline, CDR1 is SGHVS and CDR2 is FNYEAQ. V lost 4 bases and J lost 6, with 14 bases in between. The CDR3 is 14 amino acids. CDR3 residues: CASSWGPGDDTQYF. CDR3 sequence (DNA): TGTGCCAGCAGCTGGGGCCCGGGAGACGATACGCAGTATTTT.

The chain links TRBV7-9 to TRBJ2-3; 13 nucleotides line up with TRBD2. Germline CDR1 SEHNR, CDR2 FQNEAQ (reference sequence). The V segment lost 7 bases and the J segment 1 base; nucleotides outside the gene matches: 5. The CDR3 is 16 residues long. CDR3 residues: CASTQGTSGGTDTQYF. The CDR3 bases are TGTGCCAGCACCCAAGGGACTAGCGGGGGCACAGATACGCAGTATTTT.

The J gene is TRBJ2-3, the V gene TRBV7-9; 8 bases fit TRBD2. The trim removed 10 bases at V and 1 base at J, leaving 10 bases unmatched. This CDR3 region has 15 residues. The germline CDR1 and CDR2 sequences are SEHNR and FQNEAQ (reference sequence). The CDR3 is CATSVASGRTDTQYF. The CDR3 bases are TGTGCCACCTCGGTGGCTAGCGGGCGCACAGATACGCAGTATTTT. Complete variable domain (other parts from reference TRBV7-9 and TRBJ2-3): DTGVSQNPRHKITKRGQNVTFRCDPISEHNRLYWYRQTLGQGPEFLTYFQNEAQLEKSRLLSDRFSAERPKGSFSTLEIQRTEQGDSAMYLCATSVASGRTDTQYFGPGTRLTVL.

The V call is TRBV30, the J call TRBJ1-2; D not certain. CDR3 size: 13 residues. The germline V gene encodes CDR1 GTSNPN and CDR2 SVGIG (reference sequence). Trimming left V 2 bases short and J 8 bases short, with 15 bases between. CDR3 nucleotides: TGTGCCTGGAGTACCGGAAAGACGAGCGGCTACACCTTC. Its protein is CAWSTGKTSGYTF.

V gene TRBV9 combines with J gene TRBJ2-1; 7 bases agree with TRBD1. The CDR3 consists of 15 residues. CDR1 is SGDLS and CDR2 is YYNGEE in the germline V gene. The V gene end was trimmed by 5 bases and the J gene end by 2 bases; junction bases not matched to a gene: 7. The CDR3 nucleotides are TGTGCCAGCAGTCCCGACAGGGTCCCCTACAATGAGCAGTTCTTC. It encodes CASSPDRVPYNEQFF.

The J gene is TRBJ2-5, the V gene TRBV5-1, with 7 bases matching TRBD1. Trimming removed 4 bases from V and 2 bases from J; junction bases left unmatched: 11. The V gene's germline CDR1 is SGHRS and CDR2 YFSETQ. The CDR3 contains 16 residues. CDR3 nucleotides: TGCGCCAGCAGCATAATATCCGGGACAGCTCAAGAGACCCAGTACTTC. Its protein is CASSIISGTAQETQYF.

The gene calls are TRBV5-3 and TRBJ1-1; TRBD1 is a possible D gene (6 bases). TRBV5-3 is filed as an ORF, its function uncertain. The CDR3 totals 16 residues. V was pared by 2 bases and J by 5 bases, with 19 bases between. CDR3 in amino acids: CARSFQGLWSETEAFF. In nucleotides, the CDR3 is TGTGCCAGAAGCTTCCAGGGGTTGTGGAGTGAAACTGAAGCTTTCTTT.

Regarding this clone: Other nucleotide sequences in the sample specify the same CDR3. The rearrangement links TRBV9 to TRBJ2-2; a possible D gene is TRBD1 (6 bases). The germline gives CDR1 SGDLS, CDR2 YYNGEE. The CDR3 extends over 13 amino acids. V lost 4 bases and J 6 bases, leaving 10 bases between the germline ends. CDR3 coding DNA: TGTGCCAGCAGCCTAACAGGGCCCGGGGAGCTGTTTTTT. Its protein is CASSLTGPGELFF.

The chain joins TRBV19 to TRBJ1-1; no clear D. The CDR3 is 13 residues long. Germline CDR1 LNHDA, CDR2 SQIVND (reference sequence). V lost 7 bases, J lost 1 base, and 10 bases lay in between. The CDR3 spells CASTLAGNTEAFF. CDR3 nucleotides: TGTGCCAGTACCCTAGCCGGGAACACTGAAGCTTTCTTT.